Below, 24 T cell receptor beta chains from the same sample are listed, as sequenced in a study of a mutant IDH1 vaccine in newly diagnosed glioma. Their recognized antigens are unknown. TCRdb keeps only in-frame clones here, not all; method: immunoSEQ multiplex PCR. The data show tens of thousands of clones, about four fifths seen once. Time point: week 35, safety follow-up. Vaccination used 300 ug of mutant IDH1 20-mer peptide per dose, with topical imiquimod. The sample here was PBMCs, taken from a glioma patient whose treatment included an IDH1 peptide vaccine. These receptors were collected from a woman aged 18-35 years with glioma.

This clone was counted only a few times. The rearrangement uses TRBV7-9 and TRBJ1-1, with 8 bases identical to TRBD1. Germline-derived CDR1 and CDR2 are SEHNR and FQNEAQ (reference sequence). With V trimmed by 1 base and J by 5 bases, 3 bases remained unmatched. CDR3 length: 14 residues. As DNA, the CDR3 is TGTGCCAGCAGCTTAGGGGACAGGCTTACTGAAGCTTTCTTT. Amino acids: CASSLGDRLTEAFF.

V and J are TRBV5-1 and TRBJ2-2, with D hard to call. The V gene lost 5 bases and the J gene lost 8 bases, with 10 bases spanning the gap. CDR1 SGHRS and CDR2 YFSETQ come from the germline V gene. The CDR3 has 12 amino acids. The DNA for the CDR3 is TGCGCCAGCAGTTGGGTTAAGGGGGAGCTGTTTTTT. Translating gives CASSWVKGELFF.

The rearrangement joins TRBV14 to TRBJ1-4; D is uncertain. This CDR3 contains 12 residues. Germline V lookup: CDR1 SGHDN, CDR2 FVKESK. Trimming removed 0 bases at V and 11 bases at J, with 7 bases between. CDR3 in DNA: TGTGCCAGCAGCCAAGATGGGATGAAACTGTTTTTT. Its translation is CASSQDGMKLFF. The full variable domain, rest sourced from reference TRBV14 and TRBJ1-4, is EAGVTQFPSHSVIEKGQTVTLRCDPISGHDNLYWYRRVMGKEIKFLLHFVKESKQDESGMPNNRFLAERTGGTYSTLKVQPAELEDSGVYFCASSQDGMKLFFGSGTQLSVL.

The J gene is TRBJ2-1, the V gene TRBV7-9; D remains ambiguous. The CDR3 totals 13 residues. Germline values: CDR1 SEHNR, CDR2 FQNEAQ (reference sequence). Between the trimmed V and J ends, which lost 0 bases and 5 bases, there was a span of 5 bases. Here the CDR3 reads CASSLAINNEQFF. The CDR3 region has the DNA TGTGCCAGCAGCTTAGCGATTAACAATGAGCAGTTCTTC.

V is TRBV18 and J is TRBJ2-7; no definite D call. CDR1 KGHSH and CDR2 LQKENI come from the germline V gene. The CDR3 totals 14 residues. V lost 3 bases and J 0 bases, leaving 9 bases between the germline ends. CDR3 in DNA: TGTGCCAGCTCACCGGGCCCTAGCTCCTACGAGCAGTACTTC. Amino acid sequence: CASSPGPSSYEQYF.

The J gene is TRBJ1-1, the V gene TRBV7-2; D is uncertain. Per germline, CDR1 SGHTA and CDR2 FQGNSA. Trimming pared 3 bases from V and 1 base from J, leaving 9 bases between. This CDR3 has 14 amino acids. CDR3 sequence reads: CASSFPEGNTEAFF. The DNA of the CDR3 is TGTGCCAGCAGCTTTCCCGAAGGGAACACTGAAGCTTTCTTT.

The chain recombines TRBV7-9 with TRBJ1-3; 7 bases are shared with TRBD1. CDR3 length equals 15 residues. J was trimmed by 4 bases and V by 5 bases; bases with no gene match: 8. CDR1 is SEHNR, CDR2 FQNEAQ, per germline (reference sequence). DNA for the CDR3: TGTGCCAGCAGCCCCCTCAGGGGGTTAGGAAACACCATATATTTT. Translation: CASSPLRGLGNTIYF.

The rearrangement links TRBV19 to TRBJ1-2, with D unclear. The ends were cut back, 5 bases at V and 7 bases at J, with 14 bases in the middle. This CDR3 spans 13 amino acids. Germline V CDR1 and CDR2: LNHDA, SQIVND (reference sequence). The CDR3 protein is CASSQNSVGGYTF. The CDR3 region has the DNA TGTGCCAGTAGTCAGAATAGCGTTGGTGGCTACACCTTC. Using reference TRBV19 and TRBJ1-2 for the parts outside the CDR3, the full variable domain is DGGITQSPKYLFRKEGQNVTLSCEQNLNHDAMYWYRQDPGQGLRLIYYSQIVNDFQKGDIAEGYSVSREKKESFPLTVTSAQKNPTAFYLCASSQNSVGGYTFGSGTRLTVV.

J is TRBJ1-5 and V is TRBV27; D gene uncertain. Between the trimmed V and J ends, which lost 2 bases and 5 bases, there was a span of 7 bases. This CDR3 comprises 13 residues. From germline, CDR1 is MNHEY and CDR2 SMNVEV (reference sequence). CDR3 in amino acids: CASSLNGYQPQHF. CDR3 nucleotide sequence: TGTGCCAGCAGTTTAAACGGGTATCAGCCCCAGCATTTT.

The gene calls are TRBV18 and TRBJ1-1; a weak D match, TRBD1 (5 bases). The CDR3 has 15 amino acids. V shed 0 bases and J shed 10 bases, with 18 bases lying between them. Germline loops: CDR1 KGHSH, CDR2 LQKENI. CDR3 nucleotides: TGTGCCAGCTCACCACCCGGATGGGACCCCCGAGGAGCTTTCTTT. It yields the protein CASSPPGWDPRGAFF.

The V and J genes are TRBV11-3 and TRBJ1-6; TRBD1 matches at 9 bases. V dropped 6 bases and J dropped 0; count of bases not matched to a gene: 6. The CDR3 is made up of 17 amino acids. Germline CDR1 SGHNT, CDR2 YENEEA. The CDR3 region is CASRPGTGSSYNSPLHF. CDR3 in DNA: TGTGCCAGCAGACCCGGGACAGGGAGCTCCTATAATTCACCCCTCCACTTT.

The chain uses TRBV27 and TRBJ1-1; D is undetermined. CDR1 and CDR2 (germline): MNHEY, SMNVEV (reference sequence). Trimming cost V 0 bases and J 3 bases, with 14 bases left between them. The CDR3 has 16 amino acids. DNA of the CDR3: TGTGCCAGCAGTTTATCGGTTCGGGGTCTGGACACTGAAGCTTTCTTT. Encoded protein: CASSLSVRGLDTEAFF.

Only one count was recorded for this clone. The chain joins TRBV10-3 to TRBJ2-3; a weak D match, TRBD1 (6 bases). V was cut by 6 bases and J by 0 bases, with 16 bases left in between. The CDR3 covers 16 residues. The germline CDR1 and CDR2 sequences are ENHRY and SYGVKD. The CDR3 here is CAISFQTGVSTDTQYF. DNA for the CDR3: TGTGCCATCAGCTTCCAGACAGGAGTTAGCACAGATACGCAGTATTTT.

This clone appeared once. The CDR3 region has the DNA TGTGCCAGCAGCTCCCGCCTGGGACAGGTCCAAGAGACCCAGTACTTC. Encoded protein: CASSSRLGQVQETQYF. The chain combines TRBV11-2 with TRBJ2-5, with 8 nucleotides matching TRBD1. The CDR3 runs to 16 residues. Looked up from germline, CDR1 is SGHAT and CDR2 is FQNNGV. The V segment lost 4 bases and the J segment 1 base; nucleotides outside the gene matches: 8. Combining the CDR3 with reference TRBV11-2 and TRBJ2-5 gives the whole variable domain EAGVAQSPRYKIIEKRQSVAFWCNPISGHATLYWYQQILGQGPKLLIQFQNNGVVDDSQLPKDRFSAERLKGVDSTLKIQPAKLEDSAVYLCASSSRLGQVQETQYFGPGTRLLVL.

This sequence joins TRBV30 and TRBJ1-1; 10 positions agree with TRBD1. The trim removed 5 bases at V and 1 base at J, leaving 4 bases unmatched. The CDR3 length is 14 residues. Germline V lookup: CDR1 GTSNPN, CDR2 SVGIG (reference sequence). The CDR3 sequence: CAWDRGRGNTEAFF. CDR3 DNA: TGTGCCTGGGACAGGGGGCGCGGGAACACTGAAGCTTTCTTT.

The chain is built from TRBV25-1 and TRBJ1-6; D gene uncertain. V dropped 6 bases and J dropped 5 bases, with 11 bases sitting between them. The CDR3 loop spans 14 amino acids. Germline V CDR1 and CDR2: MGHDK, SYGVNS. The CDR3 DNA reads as TGTGCCAGCAGGAAACCCGGACATAATTCACCCCTCCACTTT. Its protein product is CASRKPGHNSPLHF.

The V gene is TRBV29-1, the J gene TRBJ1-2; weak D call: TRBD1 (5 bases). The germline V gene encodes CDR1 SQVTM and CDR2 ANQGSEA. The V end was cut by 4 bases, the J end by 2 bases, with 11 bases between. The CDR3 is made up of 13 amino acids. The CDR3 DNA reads TGCAGCGTTGGGGGCTCAGGGAACTATGGCTACACCTTC. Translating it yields CSVGGSGNYGYTF. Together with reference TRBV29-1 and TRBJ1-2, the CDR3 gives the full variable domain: SAVISQKPSRDICQRGTSLTIQCQVDSQVTMMFWYRQQPGQSLTLIATANQGSEATYESGFVIDKFPISRPNLTFSTLTVSNMSPEDSSIYLCSVGGSGNYGYTFGSGTRLTVV.

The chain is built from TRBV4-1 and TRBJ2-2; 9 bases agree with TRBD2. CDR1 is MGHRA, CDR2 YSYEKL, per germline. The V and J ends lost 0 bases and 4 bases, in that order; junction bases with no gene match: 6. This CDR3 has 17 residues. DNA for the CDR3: TGCGCCAGCAGCCAAGATAGGAGCGGGGGGCTCACCGGGGAGCTGTTTTTT. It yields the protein CASSQDRSGGLTGELFF.

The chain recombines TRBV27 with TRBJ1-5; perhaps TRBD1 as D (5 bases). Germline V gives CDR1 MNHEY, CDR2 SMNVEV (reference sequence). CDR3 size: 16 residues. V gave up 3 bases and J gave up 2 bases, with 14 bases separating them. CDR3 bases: TGTGCCAGCAGTTTGAGAGGGGTTGTAGGCAATCAGCCCCAGCATTTT. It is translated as CASSLRGVVGNQPQHF.

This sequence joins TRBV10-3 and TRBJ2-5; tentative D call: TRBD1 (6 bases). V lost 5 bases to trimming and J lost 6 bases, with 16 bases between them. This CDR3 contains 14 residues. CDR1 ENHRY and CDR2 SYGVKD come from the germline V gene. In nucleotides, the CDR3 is TGTGCCATCAGTCGCCAACAGGGCGGGCAGACCCAGTACTTC. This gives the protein CAISRQQGGQTQYF.

CDR3 residues: CASSPGLAGANTGELFF. The CDR3 nucleotides are TGTGCCAGCAGCCCTGGACTAGCGGGGGCCAACACCGGGGAGCTGTTTTTT. J is TRBJ2-2 and V is TRBV13; 13 bases are a match to TRBD2. This CDR3 spans 17 amino acids. V dropped 5 bases and J dropped 2; count of bases not matched to a gene: 5. The germline V gene has CDR1 PRHDT and CDR2 FYEKMQ (reference sequence).

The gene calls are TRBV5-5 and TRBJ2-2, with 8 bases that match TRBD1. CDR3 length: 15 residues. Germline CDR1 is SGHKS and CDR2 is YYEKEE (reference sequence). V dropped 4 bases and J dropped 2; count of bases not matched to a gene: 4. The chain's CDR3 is CASSPGQGNTGELFF. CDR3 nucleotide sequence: TGTGCCAGCAGCCCCGGACAGGGTAACACCGGGGAGCTGTTTTTT.

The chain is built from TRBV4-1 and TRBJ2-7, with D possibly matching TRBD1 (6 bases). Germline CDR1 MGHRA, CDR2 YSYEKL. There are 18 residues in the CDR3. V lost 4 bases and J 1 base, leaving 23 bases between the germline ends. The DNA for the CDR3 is TGCGCCAGCAGCCTTAGCCGGGACACAGCAAGTAATTCCTACGAGCAGTACTTC. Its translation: CASSLSRDTASNSYEQYF.

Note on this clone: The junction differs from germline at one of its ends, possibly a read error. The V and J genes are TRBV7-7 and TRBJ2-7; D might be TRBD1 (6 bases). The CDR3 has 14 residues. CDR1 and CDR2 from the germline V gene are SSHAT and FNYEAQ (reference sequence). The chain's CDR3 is CASSLEGHSYEQYF. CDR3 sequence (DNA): TGTGCTAGCAGCTTAGAGGGACATAGCTACGAGCAGTACTTC.